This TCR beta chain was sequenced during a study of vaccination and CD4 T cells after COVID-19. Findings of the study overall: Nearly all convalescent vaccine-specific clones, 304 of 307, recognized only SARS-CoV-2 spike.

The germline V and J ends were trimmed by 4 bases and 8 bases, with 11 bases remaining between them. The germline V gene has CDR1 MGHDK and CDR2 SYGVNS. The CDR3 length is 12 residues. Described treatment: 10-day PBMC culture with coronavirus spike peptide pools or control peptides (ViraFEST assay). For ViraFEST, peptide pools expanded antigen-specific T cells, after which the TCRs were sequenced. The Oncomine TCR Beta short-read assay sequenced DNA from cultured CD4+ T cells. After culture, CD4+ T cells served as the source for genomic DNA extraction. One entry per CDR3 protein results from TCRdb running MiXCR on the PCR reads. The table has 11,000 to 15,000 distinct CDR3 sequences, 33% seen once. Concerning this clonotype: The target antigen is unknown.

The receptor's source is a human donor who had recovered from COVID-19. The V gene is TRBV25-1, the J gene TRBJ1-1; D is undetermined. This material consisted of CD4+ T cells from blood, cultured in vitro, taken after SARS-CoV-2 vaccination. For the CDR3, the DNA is TGTGCCAGCAGTGTCCTTGGCGGAGAAGCTTTCTTT. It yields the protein CASSVLGGEAFF.